The 5 T cell receptor beta chains presented below share a single source sample, sequenced in a study of blood T cells in healthy people across ages. Primed by a sample-barcoded 5' primer and a J-beta primer mix, a second PCR proceeded for 7 to 11 cycles. TCRdb reprocessed the 5' RACE reads with MiXCR, giving one entry per CDR3 protein. Here the sample spans 1,800,000 or so distinct CDR3 sequences, about 39% being singletons. The sequencing sample was made of blood. These receptor sequences come from a human donor in good health.

The rearrangement joins TRBV4-2 to TRBJ1-2; no clear D gene. CDR3 length: 14 amino acids. The V gene's germline CDR1 is LGHNA and CDR2 YNFKEQ. V was clipped by 0 bases and J by 8 bases, with 13 bases between them. CDR3: CASSQDLTQPGYTF. The CDR3 coding sequence is TGTGCCAGCAGCCAAGATCTCACGCAGCCCGGCTACACCTTC.

The chain employs TRBV29-1 and TRBJ2-2; D is unclear. The germline V gene encodes CDR1 SQVTM and CDR2 ANQGSEA. The CDR3 consists of 14 residues. V was clipped by 4 bases and J by 1 base, with 10 bases between them. CDR3 sequence reads: CSVVRDRNTGELFF. The CDR3 DNA reads TGCAGCGTTGTACGAGATAGGAACACCGGGGAGCTGTTTTTT.

The chain combines TRBV10-3 with TRBJ1-1, with TRBD1 matching 7 bases. The V segment lost 10 bases and the J segment 4 bases; nucleotides outside the gene matches: 6. Germline V gene lookup returns CDR1 ENHRY and CDR2 SYGVKD. This CDR3 spans 12 amino acids. As DNA, the CDR3 is TGTGCCACGACAGGGCAGGCCACTGAAGCTTTCTTT. Protein sequence: CATTGQATEAFF.

The chain recombines TRBV6-5 with TRBJ2-1; D is ambiguous. Germline CDR1 reads MNHEY; CDR2 reads SVGAGI. The CDR3 runs to 14 residues. V dropped 6 bases and J dropped 6 bases, with 15 bases sitting between them. CDR3 in amino acids: CASRSLTFSNEQFF. The CDR3 DNA follows: TGTGCCAGCAGGTCCCTTACCTTCTCCAATGAGCAGTTCTTC.

This clonotype was counted only a few times. V is TRBV29-1 and J is TRBJ2-3; D remains unclear. Between the trimmed V and J ends, which lost 3 bases and 2 bases, there was a span of 9 bases. This CDR3 is built from 13 residues. Looked up from germline, CDR1 is SQVTM and CDR2 is ANQGSEA. CDR3 residues: CSVDFGTTDTQYF. Written as DNA, the CDR3 is TGCAGCGTTGACTTCGGCACCACAGATACGCAGTATTTT.